Presented here are 14 T cell receptor beta chains from one specimen sequenced in a study of T cell responses to AZD1222 COVID-19 vaccine. The repertoire was sequenced with immunoSEQ multiplex PCR; TCRdb's copy has only in-frame clones and lacks some. This table holds about 130,000 clones, just under 95% found once. The specimen was peripheral blood, collected 28 days after the second AZD1222 dose. These receptors were obtained from an adult who received the AZD1222 COVID-19 vaccine.

The chain couples TRBV11-2 to TRBJ1-2; 7 bases are a match to TRBD1. CDR1 and CDR2 from the germline V gene are SGHAT and FQNNGV. The V segment lost 1 base and the J segment 4 bases; nucleotides outside the gene matches: 6. The CDR3 extends over 15 amino acids. The CDR3 protein is CASSLGQGMSYGYTF. Written as DNA, the CDR3 is TGTGCCAGCAGCTTAGGACAGGGAATGAGCTATGGCTACACCTTC.

The chain employs TRBV19 and TRBJ1-1, with D maybe TRBD1 (6 bases). CDR1 is LNHDA, CDR2 SQIVND, per germline (reference sequence). CDR3 length equals 15 residues. V gave up 1 base and J gave up 0 bases, with 9 bases separating them. The CDR3 DNA reads TGTGCCAGTAGTATAGGTAGGGGGTTGAACACTGAAGCTTTCTTT. Protein: CASSIGRGLNTEAFF.

As DNA, the CDR3 is TGTGCCAGCAGTCTCCGGGGTCCGAGGGCTCTCGAGCAGTACTTC. Translating gives CASSLRGPRALEQYF. V usage is TRBV27 and J usage is TRBJ2-7; tentative D call: TRBD2 (5 bases). The CDR3 consists of 15 residues. V was cut by 5 bases and J by 6 bases, with 20 bases left in between. CDR1 is MNHEY and CDR2 is SMNVEV in the germline V gene (reference sequence).

This rearrangement joins TRBV11-2 to TRBJ2-5, with 9 positions matching TRBD2. This CDR3 comprises 17 residues. Germline trimming cut 6 bases from V and 5 bases from J; bases unmatched to any gene: 16. Germline V gene sequence: CDR1 SGHAT, CDR2 FQNNGV. The CDR3 spells CASSRPGGGRAVETQYF. CDR3 DNA: TGTGCCAGCAGTAGACCCGGGGGCGGGAGGGCCGTGGAGACCCAGTACTTC.

The chain carries TRBV7-9 and TRBJ2-7; tentative D call: TRBD2 (6 bases). V lost 2 bases and J lost 0, with 8 bases in between. Germline lookup yields CDR1 SEHNR and CDR2 FQNEAQ (reference sequence). The CDR3 covers 14 residues. The CDR3 sequence is CASSLLTSSYEQYF. DNA for the CDR3: TGTGCCAGCAGCTTATTGACTAGCTCCTACGAGCAGTACTTC.

The V call is TRBV6-2 or TRBV6-3, the J call TRBJ2-1; 8 nucleotides align to TRBD2. Germline assignment: CDR1 MNHEY and CDR2 SVGEGT. The CDR3 is made up of 16 amino acids. The V gene end was trimmed by 4 bases and the J gene end by 3 bases; junction bases not matched to a gene: 8. The CDR3 nucleotides read TGTGCCAGCAGTTCCAGACTAGCGAAGCTCTACAATGAGCAGTTCTTC. It yields the protein CASSSRLAKLYNEQFF.

The V gene is TRBV6-5, the J gene TRBJ1-6; TRBD1 aligns across 7 bases. Germline CDR1 is MNHEY and CDR2 is SVGAGI. CDR3 length equals 15 residues. V gave up 8 bases and J gave up 2 bases; unmatched junction bases: 6. In DNA, the CDR3 is TGTGCCAGCGCAACCGGGACAGCCTATAATTCACCCCTCCACTTT. Protein product: CASATGTAYNSPLHF.

The genes are TRBV3-1 (or the pseudogene TRBV3-2) and TRBJ1-1; possible D gene TRBD1, 6 bases. Trimming removed 1 base at V and 0 bases at J, with 9 bases between. CDR3 size: 15 residues. Per germline, CDR1 LGHDT and CDR2 YNNKEL (reference sequence). Here the CDR3 DNA reads TGTGCCAGCAGCCAAGCAACAGGGTTGAACACTGAAGCTTTCTTT. Its translation is CASSQATGLNTEAFF.

The chain couples TRBV13 to TRBJ1-2; D gene ambiguous. V was pared by 1 base and J by 3 bases, with 3 bases between. There are 12 residues in the CDR3. From germline, CDR1 is PRHDT and CDR2 FYEKMQ (reference sequence). The CDR3 nucleotides are TGTGCCAGCAGCTTAGAGGACTATGGCTACACCTTC. Its translation: CASSLEDYGYTF.

This clone was recorded only once. The chain joins TRBV18 to TRBJ2-2; possibly TRBD2 for D (5 bases). V was trimmed by 5 bases and J by 5 bases, leaving 15 bases between them. The length of the CDR3 is 15 residues. Germline-derived CDR1 and CDR2 are KGHSH and LQKENI. CDR3 DNA sequence: TGTGCCAGCTCAACCCTAGCCTCGGGGACCGGGGAGCTGTTTTTT. This gives the protein CASSTLASGTGELFF.

This chain connects TRBV5-4 to TRBJ2-1, with 8 bases matching TRBD1. The CDR3 runs to 15 residues. Germline assignment: CDR1 SGHNT and CDR2 YYREEE (reference sequence). V shed 0 bases, J shed 8 bases, and the junction held 7 bases outside the gene matches. The CDR3 sequence: CASSLEAGGRDEQFF. The CDR3 region has the DNA TGTGCCAGCAGCTTGGAGGCAGGGGGCAGGGATGAGCAGTTCTTC.

The CDR3 is CASSLSNTGELFF. The CDR3 DNA follows: TGTGCCAGCAGCCTCTCGAACACCGGGGAGCTGTTTTTT. The V and J genes are TRBV3-1 (or the pseudogene TRBV3-2) and TRBJ2-2; D call uncertain. CDR1 and CDR2 (germline): LGHDT, YNNKEL (reference sequence). V was clipped by 4 bases and J by 0 bases, with 3 bases between them. The CDR3 spans 13 residues.

In its sample, this clone was seen a few times. The chain carries TRBV7-9 and TRBJ2-7; weak D call: TRBD1 (6 bases). There are 12 residues in the CDR3. V was clipped by 6 bases and J by 7 bases, with 13 bases between them. CDR1 is SEHNR and CDR2 is FQNEAQ in the germline V gene (reference sequence). The CDR3 here is CASSYTGFEQYF. The CDR3 DNA sequence: TGTGCCAGCAGTTATACAGGGTTTGAGCAGTACTTC.

V and J are TRBV25-1 and TRBJ1-1; the D gene is possibly TRBD1 (5 bases). Germline CDR1 is MGHDK and CDR2 is SYGVNS. V was pared by 2 bases and J by 2 bases, with 9 bases between. The CDR3 extends over 14 amino acids. CDR3 bases: TGTGCCAGCAGTGAAGGGGGAGGAAACACTGAAGCTTTCTTT. This translates into CASSEGGGNTEAFF.